This T cell receptor (beta chain) derives from a study of cytomegalovirus exposure and HLA in healthy donors. V was pared by 6 bases and J by 9 bases, with 13 bases of the junction left unmatched. Looked up from germline, CDR1 is MNHNS and CDR2 is SASEGT. CDR3 length: 14 residues. The PCR ran on 60 Vbeta and 13 Jbeta primers. This table comes from immunoSEQ multiplex PCR, and its TCRdb copy is limited to in-frame clones, with some not included. The sample consists of around 140,000 clones, approximately 77% of them appearing once. The receptor comes from a woman in her 40s in good health and CMV-seronegative. The V call is TRBV6-1, the J call TRBJ2-5, with TRBD1 identical over 7 bases. The specimen sequenced was PBMCs. The CDR3 nucleotides read TGTGCCAGCAGACCCGACAGGGTGGGGTGGTCCCAGTACTTC. Translated, it gives CASRPDRVGWSQYF.